This T cell receptor (beta chain) was recovered during a study of blood T cells in healthy people across ages. This clonotype was picked up a small number of times. V dropped 1 base and J dropped 6 bases, with 5 bases sitting between them. There are 12 residues in the CDR3. CDR1 and CDR2 (germline): ENHRY, SYGVKD. With a J-beta primer mix and a sample-barcoded 5' primer, a second PCR ran about 7 to 12 cycles. TCRdb redid the calling of the 5' RACE reads with MiXCR, one entry per CDR3 protein. The table lists some 1.7 million distinct CDR3 sequences, 28% of them singletons. This TCR was recovered from a woman in her twenties or thirties in good health. Sequencing was performed on blood. V and J are TRBV10-3 and TRBJ2-3, with D unclear. CDR3 sequence (DNA): TGTGCCATCAGTGAGTTACAGGATACGCAGTATTTT. The encoded protein is CAISELQDTQYF.